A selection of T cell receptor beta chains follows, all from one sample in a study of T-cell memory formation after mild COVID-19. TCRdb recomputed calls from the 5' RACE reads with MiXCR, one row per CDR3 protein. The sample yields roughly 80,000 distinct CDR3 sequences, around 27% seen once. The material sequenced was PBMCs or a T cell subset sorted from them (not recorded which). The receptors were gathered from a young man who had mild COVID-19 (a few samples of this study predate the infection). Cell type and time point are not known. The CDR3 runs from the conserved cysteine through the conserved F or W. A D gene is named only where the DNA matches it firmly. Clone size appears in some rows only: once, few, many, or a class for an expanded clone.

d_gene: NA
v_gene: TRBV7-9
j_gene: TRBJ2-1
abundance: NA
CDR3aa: CASSFEYGEQFF

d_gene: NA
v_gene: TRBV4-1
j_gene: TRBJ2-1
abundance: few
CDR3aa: CASSQEGQVASNEQFF

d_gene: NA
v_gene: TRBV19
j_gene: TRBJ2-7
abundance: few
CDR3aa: CASSMAVGYEQYF

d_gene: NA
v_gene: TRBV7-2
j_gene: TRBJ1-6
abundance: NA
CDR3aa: CASSLTTSYKNSPLHF

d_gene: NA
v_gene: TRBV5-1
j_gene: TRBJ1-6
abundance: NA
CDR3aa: CASSLSRVIGGSPLHF

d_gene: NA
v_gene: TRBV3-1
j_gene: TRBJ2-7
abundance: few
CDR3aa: CASRHANEQYF

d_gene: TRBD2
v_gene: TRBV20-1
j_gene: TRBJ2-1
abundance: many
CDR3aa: CSARTGAPSGDGTEQFF

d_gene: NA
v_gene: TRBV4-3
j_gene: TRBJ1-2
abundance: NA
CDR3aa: CASSQDPGSYGYTF

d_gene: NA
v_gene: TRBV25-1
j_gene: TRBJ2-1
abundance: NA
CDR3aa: CASSGRDRSYNEQFF

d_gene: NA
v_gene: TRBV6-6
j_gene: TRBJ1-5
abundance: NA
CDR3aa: CASSYEDQPQHF

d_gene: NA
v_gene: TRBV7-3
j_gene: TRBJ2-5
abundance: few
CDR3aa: CASSLTSGSVETQYF

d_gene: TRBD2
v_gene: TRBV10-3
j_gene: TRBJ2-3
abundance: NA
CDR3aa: CAISAPERGFTDTQYF

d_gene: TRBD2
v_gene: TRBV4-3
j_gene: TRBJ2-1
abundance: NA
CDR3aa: CASSQGSLAGLYNEQFF

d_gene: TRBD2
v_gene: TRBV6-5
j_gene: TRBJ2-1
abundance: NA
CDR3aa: CASSYLGGAYNEQFF

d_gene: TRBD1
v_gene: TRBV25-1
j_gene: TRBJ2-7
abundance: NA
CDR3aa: CASSGQGDSDEQYF

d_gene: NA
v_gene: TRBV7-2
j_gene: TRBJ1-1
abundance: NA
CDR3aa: CASSALGGGNTEAFF

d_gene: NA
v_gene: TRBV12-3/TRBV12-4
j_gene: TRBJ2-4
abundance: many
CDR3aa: CASSPGGLAKNIQYF

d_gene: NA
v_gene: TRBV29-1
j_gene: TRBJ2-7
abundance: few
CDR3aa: CSVWGPRTDSYEQYF

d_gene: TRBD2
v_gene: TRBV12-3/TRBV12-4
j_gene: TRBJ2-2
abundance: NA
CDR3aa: CASRDGLAGVAGELFF

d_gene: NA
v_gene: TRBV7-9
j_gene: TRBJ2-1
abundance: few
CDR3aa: CASSPPDEQFF

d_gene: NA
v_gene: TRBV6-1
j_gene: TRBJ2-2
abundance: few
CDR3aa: CASRPGELELFF

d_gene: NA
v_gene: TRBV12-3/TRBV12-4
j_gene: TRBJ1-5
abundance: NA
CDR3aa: CASSPGTEYSNQPQHF

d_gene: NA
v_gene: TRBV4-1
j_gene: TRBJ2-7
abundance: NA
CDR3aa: CASSQIMGGFPSSYEQYF

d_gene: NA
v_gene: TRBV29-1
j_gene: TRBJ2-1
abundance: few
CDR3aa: CSVVLGNEQFF

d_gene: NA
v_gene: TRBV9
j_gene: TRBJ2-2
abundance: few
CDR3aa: CASSVGAVGELFF